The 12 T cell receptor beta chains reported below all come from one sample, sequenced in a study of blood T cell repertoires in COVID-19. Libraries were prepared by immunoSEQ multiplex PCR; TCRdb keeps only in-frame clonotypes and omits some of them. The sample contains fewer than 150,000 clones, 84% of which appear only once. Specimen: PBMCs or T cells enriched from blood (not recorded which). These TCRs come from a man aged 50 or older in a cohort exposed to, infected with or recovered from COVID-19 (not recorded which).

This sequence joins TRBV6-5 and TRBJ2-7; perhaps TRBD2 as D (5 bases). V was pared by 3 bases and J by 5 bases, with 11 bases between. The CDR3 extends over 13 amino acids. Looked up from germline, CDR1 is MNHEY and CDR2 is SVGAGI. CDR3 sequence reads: CASSYYPGNEQYF. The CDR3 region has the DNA TGTGCCAGCAGTTATTACCCGGGAAACGAGCAGTACTTC.

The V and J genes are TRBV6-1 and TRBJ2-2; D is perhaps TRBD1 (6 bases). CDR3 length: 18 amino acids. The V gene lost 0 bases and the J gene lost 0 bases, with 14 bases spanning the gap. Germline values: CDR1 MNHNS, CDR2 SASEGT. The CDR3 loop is CASSEADGGGPNTGELFF. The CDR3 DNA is TGTGCCAGCAGTGAAGCCGATGGGGGCGGGCCGAACACCGGGGAGCTGTTTTTT.

CDR3 sequence reads: CASSVDDRPFLGEQFF. CDR3 DNA: TGTGCCAGCAGCGTAGACGACAGACCATTCCTAGGTGAGCAGTTCTTC. This chain links TRBV9 with TRBJ2-1, with D possibly TRBD1 on 5 matching bases. This CDR3 spans 16 amino acids. The germline V gene has CDR1 SGDLS and CDR2 YYNGEE. V shed 0 bases and J shed 9 bases, with 19 bases lying between them.

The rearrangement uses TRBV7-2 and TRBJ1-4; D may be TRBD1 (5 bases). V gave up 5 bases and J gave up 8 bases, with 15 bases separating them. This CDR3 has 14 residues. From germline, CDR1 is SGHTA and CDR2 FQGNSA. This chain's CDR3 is CASSPRGVMEKLFF. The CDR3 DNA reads TGTGCCAGCAGCCCACGGGGGGTAATGGAAAAACTGTTTTTT.

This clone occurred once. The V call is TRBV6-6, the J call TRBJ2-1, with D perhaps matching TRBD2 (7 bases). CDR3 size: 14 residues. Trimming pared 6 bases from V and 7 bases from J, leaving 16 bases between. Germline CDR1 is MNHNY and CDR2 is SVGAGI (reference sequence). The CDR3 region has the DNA TGTGCCAGCAGAGTTGGGAGGGGGGGGAATGAGCAGTTCTTC. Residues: CASRVGRGGNEQFF.

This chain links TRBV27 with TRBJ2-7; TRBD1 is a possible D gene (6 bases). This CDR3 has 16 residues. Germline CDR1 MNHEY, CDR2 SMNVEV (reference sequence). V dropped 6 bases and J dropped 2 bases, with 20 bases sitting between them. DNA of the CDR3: TGTGCCAGCAGGGACGACGGGACAAGGGGCCCCTACGAGCAGTACTTC. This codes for CASRDDGTRGPYEQYF.

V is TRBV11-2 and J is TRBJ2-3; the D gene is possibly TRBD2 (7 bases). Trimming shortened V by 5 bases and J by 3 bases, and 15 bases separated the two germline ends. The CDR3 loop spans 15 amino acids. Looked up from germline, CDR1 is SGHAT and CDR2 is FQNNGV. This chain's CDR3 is CASSEGGASTDTQYF. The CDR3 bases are TGTGCCAGCAGCGAGGGGGGGGCATCGACAGATACGCAGTATTTT. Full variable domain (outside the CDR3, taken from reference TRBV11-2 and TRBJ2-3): EAGVAQSPRYKIIEKRQSVAFWCNPISGHATLYWYQQILGQGPKLLIQFQNNGVVDDSQLPKDRFSAERLKGVDSTLKIQPAKLEDSAVYLCASSEGGASTDTQYFGPGTRLTVL.

CDR3 coding DNA: TGTGCCAGCTCACCAGTTGGAGAATTTACGAACACTGAAGCTTTCTTT. This sequence encodes CASSPVGEFTNTEAFF. This rearrangement joins TRBV18 to TRBJ1-1; D unclear. V was pared by 2 bases and J by 1 base, with 14 bases between. This CDR3 is 16 amino acids long. Per the germline V gene, CDR1 is KGHSH and CDR2 is LQKENI.

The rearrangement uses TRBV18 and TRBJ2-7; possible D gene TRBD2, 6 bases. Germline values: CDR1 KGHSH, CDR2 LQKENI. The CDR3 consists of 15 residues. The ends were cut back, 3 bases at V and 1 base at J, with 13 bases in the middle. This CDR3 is CASSPRRDASYEQYF. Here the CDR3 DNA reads TGTGCCAGCTCACCTCGGCGGGACGCTTCCTACGAGCAGTACTTC.

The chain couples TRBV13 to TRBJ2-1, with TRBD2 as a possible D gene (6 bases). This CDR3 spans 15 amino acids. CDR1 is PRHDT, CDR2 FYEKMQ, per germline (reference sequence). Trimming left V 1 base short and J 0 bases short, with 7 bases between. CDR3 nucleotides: TGTGCCAGCAGCTTAGTCGGGAGCTCCTACAATGAGCAGTTCTTC. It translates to CASSLVGSSYNEQFF.

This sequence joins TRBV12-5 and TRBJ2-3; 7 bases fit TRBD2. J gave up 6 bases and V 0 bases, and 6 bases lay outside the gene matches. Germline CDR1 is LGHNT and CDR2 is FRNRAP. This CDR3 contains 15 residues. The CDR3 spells CASGLVQGLVDTQYF. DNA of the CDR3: TGTGCTAGTGGTTTGGTACAAGGACTAGTTGATACGCAGTATTTT.

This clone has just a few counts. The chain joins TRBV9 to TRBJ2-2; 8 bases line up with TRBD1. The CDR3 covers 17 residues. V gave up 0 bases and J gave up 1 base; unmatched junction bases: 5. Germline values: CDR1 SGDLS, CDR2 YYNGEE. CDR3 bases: TGTGCCAGCAGCGTAGCCGTAGGGACAGGGAACACCGGGGAGCTGTTTTTT. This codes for CASSVAVGTGNTGELFF.